Listed below are T cell receptor beta chains from one sample, sequenced in a study of metastatic and nonmetastatic thyroid tumors. TCRdb reprocessed the PCR reads via MiXCR. The sample yields just under 4,000 clones, about 20% seen once. Sequencing used tumor tissue. The receptors derive from a female donor with papillary thyroid cancer or a benign thyroid nodule (not recorded which). Some clones in this sample may be carry-over from other donors' samples. CDR3s include the opening cysteine and the closing phenylalanine or tryptophan. Each record gives: V gene, J gene, clone size, CDR3 length, CDR3 protein. For some rows the clone size is stated as once, few or many, or as a class when expanded; others skip it.

TRBV11-2	TRBJ2-1	once	17	CASSFMPAGPPGEEQFF
TRBV6-6	TRBJ2-1	NA	16	CASSSLATSGSNEQFF
TRBV6-1	TRBJ2-3	few	16	CASRLQGRGGPDTQYF
TRBV28	TRBJ2-7	NA	16	CASSPLGRETTYEQYF
TRBV6-5	TRBJ2-1	large	15	CASSYLAGSYNEQFF
TRBV18	TRBJ2-3	many	15	CASSPGTAGKDTQYF
TRBV2	TRBJ2-3	many	14	CASSTSGNPDTQYF
TRBV12-3/TRBV12-4	TRBJ2-5	few	14	CASSPGPRLETQYF
TRBV11-1	TRBJ1-1	NA	16	CASSFIGQGSHTEAFF
TRBV28	TRBJ2-1	NA	16	CASSLTSGDESNEQFF
TRBV7-3	TRBJ2-1	medium-sized	13	CASSPPGSYEQFF
TRBV20-1	TRBJ2-7	medium-sized	14	CSAEGQGVKGEQYF
TRBV13	TRBJ2-2	medium-sized	15	CASSPGTSGTGELFF
TRBV7-8	TRBJ2-7	medium-sized	15	CASSPRTSDHYEQYF
TRBV6-1	TRBJ1-1	NA	13	CASRKTGENEAFF
TRBV6-5	TRBJ2-7	NA	13	CASSNSRGREQYF
TRBV6-1	TRBJ2-1	few	15	CASSISGGGSNEQFF
TRBV12-3/TRBV12-4	TRBJ2-7	NA	15	CASSDIRLGRYEQYF
TRBV6-1	TRBJ1-2	NA	13	CASRAGDRYGYTF
TRBV7-9	TRBJ1-2	NA	15	CASSRGTATNYGYTF
TRBV6-1	TRBJ2-7	few	16	CASSEAGLAGAYEQYF
TRBV20-1	TRBJ1-1	few	12	CSARADRDSAFF
TRBV28	TRBJ2-7	few	14	CASRPLAGEEEQYF
TRBV18	TRBJ1-6	many	14	CASSGVGYNSPLHF
TRBV10-2	TRBJ2-1	few	15	CASNPSGGTYNEQFF
TRBV6-5	TRBJ2-2	few	18	CASSYRGGMDGVPGELFF
TRBV20-1	TRBJ2-3	medium-sized	14	CSATGTSSTDTQYF
TRBV5-4	TRBJ2-1	many	12	CASTSPAGGQFF
TRBV28	TRBJ2-1	NA	11	CASSLGNEQFF
TRBV5-1	TRBJ2-3	NA	16	CASSLEQRGHTDTQYF
TRBV6-1	TRBJ2-3	NA	15	CASSPGTSGFRTQYF
TRBV12-3/TRBV12-4	TRBJ2-7	few	12	CASSLGVSEQYF
TRBV6-5	TRBJ2-5	large	15	CASSYSGLALKTQYF
TRBV5-1	TRBJ2-1	medium-sized	14	CASSLGQGYNEQFF
TRBV6-1	TRBJ2-1	NA	18	CASSEAARTSGTINEQFF
TRBV10-2	TRBJ2-7	large	14	CASGGGLSRYEQYF
TRBV7-3	TRBJ2-3	NA	14	CASSLGQGTDTQYF
TRBV28	TRBJ1-2	large	14	CASSLFTTPGGYTF
TRBV29-1	TRBJ1-2	NA	12	CSVRGSHYGYTF
TRBV28	TRBJ2-1	few	13	CASSFRGGFEQFF
TRBV6-1	TRBJ2-7	large	15	CASSFPGQGESEQYF